The clone carrying this T cell receptor beta chain was observed a few times. Antigen specificity is unknown. Sequence at one end of the junction differs from germline and may be a read error. Rearranged V-D-J TRB sequences were amplified with a mixed TRB-A/B primer pool. TCRdb fed the multiplex PCR reads into MiXCR, producing one record per CDR3 protein. The sample has several thousand distinct CDR3 sequences; approximately 26% are singletons. This entry is derived from a study of T cell repertoires in aging, cancer and after chemotherapy. Turning to the study itself: Patients with chronic lymphocytic leukemia were sampled before and after fludarabine- or bendamustine-based chemotherapy. Some 10 million TCR reads were in the whole dataset.

The CDR3 spans 11 residues. CDR1 and CDR2 from the germline V gene are MNHEY and SVGEGT. Study results and caveats: Rebound thymic output was suggested by rising median generation probability during chemotherapy in each cancer cohort. Healthy donors lost TCR diversity with age mainly through richness, cancer patients through richness and evenness.

Peripheral blood genomic DNA, not sorted cells or RNA, was the template. The chain carries TRBV6-2 or TRBV6-3 and TRBJ2-7; TRBD1 aligns across 7 bases. The specimen was blood. This receptor was taken from a human donor with a blood cancer. The CDR3 spells CASSHGQELYF. The CDR3 region has the DNA TGTGCCAGCAGCCACGGACAGGAGCTGTACTTC.